The next 22 T cell receptor beta chains were all read from a single sample in a study of cytomegalovirus exposure and HLA in healthy donors. The PCR had 60 Vbeta and 13 Jbeta primers. Sequencing was performed with immunoSEQ multiplex PCR; in TCRdb, only in-frame clones are kept and a portion is missing. The table shows around 80,000 clones, with 62% occurring only once. Sequenced sample: PBMCs. These receptor sequences come from a male donor in good health and CMV-seropositive.

This chain joins TRBV11-1 and TRBJ2-2; D might be TRBD1 (7 bases). Per germline, CDR1 SGHAT and CDR2 FQDESV (reference sequence). Trimming left V 4 bases short and J 0 bases short, with 18 bases between. This CDR3 has 18 amino acids. CDR3 DNA: TGTGCCAGCAGCTCCAGGGGGGTTAGCAGCGCGAACACCGGGGAGCTGTTTTTT. Its protein product is CASSSRGVSSANTGELFF.

By sample fraction, this clone is medium-sized. This rearrangement joins TRBV7-2 to TRBJ2-3; no reliable D call. V lost 2 bases, J lost 0 bases, and 9 bases lay in between. This CDR3 comprises 15 residues. The germline gives CDR1 SGHTA, CDR2 FQGNSA. The CDR3 region is CASSLNAASTDTQYF. CDR3 nucleotide sequence: TGTGCCAGCAGCTTAAACGCGGCTAGCACAGATACGCAGTATTTT.

This clone was seen only once. The chain employs TRBV7-3 and TRBJ2-2, with 12 bases identical to TRBD2. With V trimmed by 4 bases and J by 9 bases, 15 bases remained unmatched. The CDR3 has 18 amino acids. Germline assignment: CDR1 SGHTA and CDR2 FQGTGA. This chain's CDR3 is CASSSQTLLAGGLRELFF. The CDR3 DNA is TGTGCCAGCAGCTCCCAAACCCTCCTAGCGGGGGGGCTCAGGGAGCTGTTTTTT.

A single count supports this clone. CDR3 in DNA: TGTGCCAGTAGTGCCCAACAGGGGGCGATGAACACTGAAGCTTTCTTT. It specifies CASSAQQGAMNTEAFF. V and J are TRBV19 and TRBJ1-1; 9 bases match TRBD1. The CDR3 sequence is 16 residues long. Germline-derived CDR1 and CDR2 are LNHDA and SQIVND (reference sequence). V lost 5 bases to trimming and J lost 0 bases; unmatched junction nucleotides: 7.

J is TRBJ2-7 and V is TRBV11-3, with D possibly being TRBD1 (5 bases). This CDR3 has 15 residues. CDR1 and CDR2 (germline): SGHNT, YENEEA. Trimming cost V 4 bases and J 2 bases, with 15 bases left between them. CDR3: CASSSGQGKTYEQYF. The DNA of the CDR3 is TGTGCCAGCAGCTCAGGGCAGGGAAAGACCTACGAGCAGTACTTC.

The genes are TRBV28 and TRBJ2-5; TRBD1 agrees at 10 bases. The CDR3 extends over 15 amino acids. The V gene's germline CDR1 is MDHEN and CDR2 SYDVKM. The trim removed 4 bases at V and 3 bases at J, leaving 5 bases unmatched. CDR3 nucleotide sequence: TGTGCCAGCAGTTCTCCCGGGACAGGGGAAGAGACCCAGTACTTC. Translating gives CASSSPGTGEETQYF. The whole variable domain, filled in from reference TRBV28 and TRBJ2-5, reads DVKVTQSSRYLVKRTGEKVFLECVQDMDHENMFWYRQDPGLGLRLIYFSYDVKMKEKGDIPEGYSVSREKKERFSLILESASTNQTSMYLCASSSPGTGEETQYFGPGTRLLVL.

The chain carries TRBV7-9 and TRBJ1-4; possibly TRBD1 for D (5 bases). V lost 6 bases and J 10 bases, leaving 15 bases between the germline ends. Germline lookup yields CDR1 SEHNR and CDR2 FQNEAQ (reference sequence). This CDR3 spans 13 amino acids. For the CDR3, the DNA is TGTGCCAGCAGTGAACGGTCGCAGGGAAAACTGTTTTTT. Translation gives CASSERSQGKLFF. Full variable domain (rest looked up from reference TRBV7-9 and TRBJ1-4): DTGVSQNPRHKITKRGQNVTFRCDPISEHNRLYWYRQTLGQGPEFLTYFQNEAQLEKSRLLSDRFSAERPKGSFSTLEIQRTEQGDSAMYLCASSERSQGKLFFGSGTQLSVL.

Here the CDR3 DNA reads TGCAGCGTTGAACTGGCGGACAGGGGATCCTACGAGCAGTACTTC. Its translation is CSVELADRGSYEQYF. The chain is built from TRBV29-1 and TRBJ2-7; 9 bases map to TRBD1. Looked up from germline, CDR1 is SQVTM and CDR2 is ANQGSEA. V lost 2 bases to trimming and J lost 1 base; unmatched junction nucleotides: 6. The CDR3 sequence is 15 residues long.

The V and J genes are TRBV19 and TRBJ2-5; 8 bases agree with TRBD1. In germline, CDR1 is LNHDA, CDR2 SQIVND (reference sequence). V shed 4 bases, J shed 5 bases, and the junction held 9 bases outside the gene matches. This CDR3 contains 15 residues. The CDR3 DNA is TGTGCCAGTAGTACCACAGGGGGAACCGGGGAGACCCAGTACTTC. This encodes CASSTTGGTGETQYF.

V is TRBV27 and J is TRBJ2-3, with TRBD2 identical over 15 bases. CDR3 length: 18 amino acids. V shed 3 bases and J 0 bases; nucleotides not matched to a gene: 4. The V gene's germline CDR1 is MNHEY and CDR2 SMNVEV (reference sequence). The CDR3 sequence is CASSFGLAGGPSTDTQYF. The CDR3 DNA reads as TGTGCCAGCAGTTTTGGACTAGCGGGAGGGCCGAGCACAGATACGCAGTATTTT.

This clone was recorded only once. The chain carries TRBV9 and TRBJ2-3, with D maybe TRBD1 (5 bases). CDR1 is SGDLS and CDR2 is YYNGEE in the germline V gene. CDR3 size: 15 residues. The germline V and J ends were trimmed by 4 bases and 2 bases, with 14 bases remaining between them. The CDR3 is CASSPDSDDTDTQYF. The CDR3 coding sequence is TGTGCCAGCAGCCCCGACAGTGACGACACAGATACGCAGTATTTT.

The chain combines TRBV27 with TRBJ2-3; 9 nucleotides match TRBD2. Germline assignment: CDR1 MNHEY and CDR2 SMNVEV (reference sequence). The CDR3 has 15 amino acids. With V trimmed by 5 bases and J by 4 bases, 7 bases remained unmatched. CDR3 in amino acids: CASSGRTSAADTQYF. DNA for the CDR3: TGTGCCAGCAGTGGAAGGACTAGCGCAGCAGATACGCAGTATTTT.

This chain connects TRBV28 to TRBJ1-1, with TRBD1 as a possible D gene (6 bases). There are 15 residues in the CDR3. V gave up 4 bases and J gave up 7 bases, with 19 bases separating them. Germline V gene lookup returns CDR1 MDHEN and CDR2 SYDVKM. The CDR3 region has the DNA TGTGCCAGCAGTTCCCACTCAGGGGCGGACGATGAAGCTTTCTTT. Encoded protein: CASSSHSGADDEAFF.

The chain recombines TRBV4-3 with TRBJ1-1; D call uncertain. Between the trimmed V and J ends, which lost 0 bases and 5 bases, there was a span of 10 bases. The CDR3 has 14 residues. Looked up from germline, CDR1 is LGHNA and CDR2 is YSLEER. CDR3 DNA sequence: TGCGCCAGCAGCCAAGAACATCCGATGACTGAAGCTTTCTTT. Translation: CASSQEHPMTEAFF.

The chain combines TRBV7-2 with TRBJ2-3; D is ambiguous. CDR3 length equals 12 residues. Germline lookup yields CDR1 SGHTA and CDR2 FQGNSA. V was clipped by 4 bases and J by 5 bases, with 7 bases between them. CDR3 protein: CASSSRLDTQYF. CDR3 nucleotides: TGTGCCAGCAGCTCTAGGTTAGATACGCAGTATTTT.

This clone showed up just a few times. This chain joins TRBV19 and TRBJ1-5; perhaps TRBD1 as D (5 bases). Germline lookup yields CDR1 LNHDA and CDR2 SQIVND (reference sequence). V lost 1 base and J lost 4, with 8 bases in between. The CDR3 is 14 residues long. CDR3 in amino acids: CASSIVEGNQPQHF. The CDR3 DNA reads TGTGCCAGTAGTATAGTGGAGGGGAATCAGCCCCAGCATTTT.

The V and J genes are TRBV5-1 and TRBJ1-1, with TRBD1 matching 7 bases. Germline V lookup: CDR1 SGHRS, CDR2 YFSETQ. Germline trimming cut 5 bases from V and 0 bases from J; bases unmatched to any gene: 4. The CDR3 covers 14 residues. The CDR3 protein is CASSWTGMNTEAFF. As DNA, the CDR3 is TGCGCCAGCAGTTGGACAGGCATGAACACTGAAGCTTTCTTT.

This clone turned up a few times. The chain couples TRBV19 to TRBJ1-1; D uncertain. There are 11 residues in the CDR3. From germline, CDR1 is LNHDA and CDR2 SQIVND (reference sequence). V was shortened by 6 bases and J by 3 bases, with 5 bases between the two germline ends. CDR3 sequence (DNA): TGTGCCAGTAGCGTCTACACTGAAGCTTTCTTT. As protein: CASSVYTEAFF.

The gene calls are TRBV4-1 and TRBJ1-2; no reliable D call. Trimming shortened V by 0 bases and J by 0 bases, and 8 bases separated the two germline ends. Looked up from germline, CDR1 is MGHRA and CDR2 is YSYEKL. CDR3 length: 15 amino acids. The DNA of the CDR3 is TGCGCCAGCAGCCAAGATGGGCCAGCTAACTATGGCTACACCTTC. It specifies CASSQDGPANYGYTF.

The V gene is TRBV29-1, the J gene TRBJ1-1; D not resolved. V shed 4 bases and J shed 3 bases, with 6 bases lying between them. CDR3 length: 11 amino acids. In germline, CDR1 is SQVTM, CDR2 ANQGSEA. CDR3 coding DNA: TGCAGCGTTGGACGGGACACTGAAGCTTTCTTT. Its protein is CSVGRDTEAFF.

The DNA for the CDR3 is TGTGCCAGTAGTGGGCCAGGGTCCTATGGCTACACCTTC. Amino acids: CASSGPGSYGYTF. V and J are TRBV19 and TRBJ1-2; weak D call: TRBD1 (5 bases). CDR1 and CDR2 (germline): LNHDA, SQIVND (reference sequence). V shed 5 bases and J shed 4 bases, with 11 bases lying between them. The CDR3 covers 13 residues. The entire variable domain, with the rest obtained from reference TRBV19 and TRBJ1-2, is as follows: DGGITQSPKYLFRKEGQNVTLSCEQNLNHDAMYWYRQDPGQGLRLIYYSQIVNDFQKGDIAEGYSVSREKKESFPLTVTSAQKNPTAFYLCASSGPGSYGYTFGSGTRLTVV.

The rearrangement links TRBV28 to TRBJ2-1; tentative D call: TRBD1 (5 bases). The CDR3 consists of 13 residues. The V gene lost 6 bases and the J gene lost 7 bases, with 13 bases spanning the gap. Germline CDR1 and CDR2: MDHEN and SYDVKM. CDR3: CASSRQPQNEQFF. The DNA of the CDR3 is TGTGCCAGCAGCCGACAGCCCCAAAATGAGCAGTTCTTC.